A single sample is the source of the 8 T cell receptor beta chains below, sequenced in a study of tissue T cells after allogeneic stem cell transplantation. Assay: immunoSEQ multiplex PCR; the TCRdb copy retains only in-frame clones and omits some. The data contain around 3,900 clones, approximately 51% of them singletons. Time point given: mouse harvest day 14 after allogeneic transplant. Each mouse received 10^7 T-cell-depleted marrow cells plus 10^6 splenic CD5+ T cells by tail vein. The sequenced material came from lymph node tissue. These receptors were collected from a female BALB/c mouse given C57BL/6 T cells with graft-versus-host disease after an allogeneic hematopoietic cell transplant.

On this clone: Gene names and germline refer to mouse. The read stops 1 residue short of the end of the CDR3; the missing end is completed from the germline J gene. The chain recombines TRBV3 with TRBJ2-7, with a possible D match to TRBD2 (6 bases). Germline V gene sequence: CDR1 SNHLY, CDR2 FYNGKV (reference sequence). V was pared by 3 bases and J by 7 bases, with 10 bases between. The CDR3 spans 12 residues. This chain's CDR3 is CASSFGGGEQYF. Partial CDR3 DNA: TGTGCCAGCAGCTTTGGGGGAGGCGAACAGTAC.

This clone counts as medium-sized. Gene names denote mouse genes. The read terminates 1 residue before the CDR3 end, so the remaining end is supplied by the germline J gene. V is TRBV2 and J is TRBJ2-7, with D unclear. V was pared by 1 base and J by 6 bases, with 4 bases between. CDR1 and CDR2 (germline): LGHNA, YSYQKL. The CDR3 contains 11 residues. The DNA read from the CDR3 is TGTGCCAGCAGCCAAGTGGCTGAACAGTAC. Amino acid sequence: CASSQVAEQY. Given in full, the CDR3 is CASSQVAEQYF.

Worth noting for this clone: The genes and germline here are from mouse. The missing CDR3 end, 1 residue past where the read stops, is filled in from the germline J gene. V gene TRBV23 combines with J gene TRBJ2-3; TRBD1 reflects the table's D call only, with no check against the DNA. CDR1 is KGHTA and CDR2 is FQNQQP in the germline V gene. The CDR3 sequence is 13 residues long. The CDR3 sequence: CSSSQSQGETLYF. The sequenced CDR3 bases are TGCTCCAGCAGTCAATCGCAGGGAGAAACGCTGTAT.

For this clone: The gene symbols are mouse symbols. The read terminates 1 residue before the CDR3 end, so the remaining end is supplied by the germline J gene. The V and J genes are TRBV13-1 and TRBJ1-1; TRBD1 matches 7 bases. Germline CDR1 and CDR2: NSHNY and SYGAGN. CDR3 length: 13 amino acids. Trimming removed 3 bases from V and 3 bases from J; junction bases left unmatched: 2. The CDR3 loop is CASSADRDTEVFF. Partial CDR3 DNA: TGTGCCAGCAGTGCCGACAGGGACACAGAAGTCTTC.

By sample share, this clone is large (0.1 to 1%). The gene names here belong to mouse. Read sequence stops 1 residue before the CDR3 end, and the germline J gene provides the missing end. This sequence joins TRBV14 and TRBJ1-5; D might be TRBD1 (5 bases). V shed 5 bases and J shed 0 bases, with 9 bases lying between them. CDR3 size: 14 residues. CDR1 and CDR2 (germline): SGHDT, FRDEAV. The sequenced CDR3 bases are TGTGCCAGCAGCAGGACAAATAACAACCAGGCTCCGCTT. Amino acid sequence: CASSRTNNNQAPL. The full CDR3 protein is CASSRTNNNQAPLF.

To note about this clone: Mouse germline and gene names are used. The CDR3 goes on 1 residue after the read ends, and that part is filled in from the germline J gene. The V gene is TRBV26, the J gene TRBJ1-1; the match to TRBD1 covers 8 bases. The CDR3 extends over 14 amino acids. The ends lost 4 bases at V and 4 bases at J; junction bases unmatched: 5. Germline V gene sequence: CDR1 KGHPV, CDR2 FQNQEV (reference sequence). The CDR3 protein is CASSPRTGSTEVFF. Incomplete CDR3 DNA: TGTGCCAGCAGTCCAAGGACAGGGAGCACAGAAGTCTTC.

As concerns this clone: Here the gene names and germline are mouse. The read ends 1 residue shy of where the CDR3 ends; the end is completed using the germline J gene. J is TRBJ2-4 and V is TRBV3, with D uncertain. Germline lookup yields CDR1 SNHLY and CDR2 FYNGKV (reference sequence). The CDR3 spans 12 residues. V lost 1 base to trimming and J lost 1 base, with 0 bases between them. CDR3: CASSLGQNTLYF. The DNA read from the CDR3 is TGTGCCAGCAGCTTAGGTCAAAACACCTTGTAC.

To note about this clone: Gene names and germline refer to mouse. The CDR3 spells CASGADSGNTLYF. CDR3 DNA (partial): TGTGCTAGTGGGGCAGATTCTGGAAATACGCTCTAT. This chain uses TRBV29 with TRBJ1-3; D may be TRBD1 (5 bases). The read halts 1 residue ahead of the CDR3 end, with the missing end drawn from the germline J gene. Germline V gene sequence: CDR1 MSHET, CDR2 SYDVDS. The ends were cut back, 9 bases at V and 0 bases at J, with 9 bases in the middle. The CDR3 length is 13 residues.